Listed below are T cell receptor beta chains from one sample, sequenced in a study of early T cells in non-severe SARS-CoV-2 infection. TCRdb analysed the 5' RACE reads with MiXCR anew, one entry per CDR3 protein. The sample holds about 52,000 distinct CDR3 sequences; roughly 6.2% are singletons and the top ten take roughly 4%. The sequenced material came from whole blood. These receptors were taken from an adult who was a healthcare worker with PCR-confirmed SARS-CoV-2 infection or an uninfected control (not recorded which). Each CDR3 is given with its conserved first and last residue. Fields, in order: V gene, clone size, D gene, J gene, CDR3 protein, CDR3 DNA. The D gene is left open where the match is weak. Size values are once, few and many counts, or a class for expanded clones, and some rows have none.

v_call: TRBV18
clone_size: many
d_call: TRBD1
j_call: TRBJ1-3
cdr3_aa: CASSSGGGEGVSGNTIYF
cdr3_nt: TGTGCCAGCTCATCCGGAGGGGGCGAAGGTGTCTCTGGAAACACCATATATTTT

v_call: TRBV20-1
clone_size: few
d_call: .
j_call: TRBJ1-1
cdr3_aa: CSANPPNTEAFF
cdr3_nt: TGCAGTGCTAACCCACCGAACACTGAAGCTTTCTTT

v_call: TRBV20-1
clone_size: many
d_call: TRBD2
j_call: TRBJ2-5
cdr3_aa: CSAKIPDDSGGAGETQYF
cdr3_nt: TGCAGTGCTAAAATCCCCGACGACAGCGGGGGGGCCGGAGAGACCCAGTACTTC

v_call: TRBV18
clone_size: many
d_call: .
j_call: TRBJ2-3
cdr3_aa: CASSQEGTTDTQYF
cdr3_nt: TGTGCCAGCTCACAGGAGGGGACCACAGATACGCAGTATTTT

v_call: TRBV6-5
clone_size: few
d_call: .
j_call: TRBJ1-3
cdr3_aa: CASSYSGAAGNTIYF
cdr3_nt: TGTGCCAGCAGTTACTCGGGGGCAGCTGGAAACACCATATATTTT

v_call: TRBV7-8
clone_size: many
d_call: .
j_call: TRBJ2-3
cdr3_aa: CASSQVPSTDTQYF
cdr3_nt: TGTGCCAGCAGCCAAGTCCCTAGCACAGATACGCAGTATTTT

v_call: TRBV18
clone_size: many
d_call: .
j_call: TRBJ1-2
cdr3_aa: CASSPQSETNGYTF
cdr3_nt: TGTGCCAGCTCACCACAGTCGGAGACGAACGGCTACACCTTC

v_call: TRBV27
clone_size: .
d_call: TRBD2
j_call: TRBJ2-7
cdr3_aa: CASSPRGAGPSYEQYF
cdr3_nt: TGTGCCAGCAGTCCGCGGGGGGCAGGGCCTTCCTACGAGCAGTACTTC

v_call: TRBV6-6
clone_size: many
d_call: .
j_call: TRBJ2-3
cdr3_aa: CASNGLGTDTQYF
cdr3_nt: TGTGCCAGCAACGGGTTGGGCACAGATACGCAGTATTTT

v_call: TRBV7-9
clone_size: many
d_call: .
j_call: TRBJ1-5
cdr3_aa: CASSSEARNQPQHF
cdr3_nt: TGTGCCAGCAGTTCCGAGGCGCGCAATCAGCCCCAGCATTTT

v_call: TRBV29-1
clone_size: many
d_call: TRBD2
j_call: TRBJ2-2
cdr3_aa: CSVVGIAGSTGELFF
cdr3_nt: TGCAGCGTTGTCGGTATAGCGGGGTCTACCGGGGAGCTGTTTTTT

v_call: TRBV14
clone_size: .
d_call: .
j_call: TRBJ1-4
cdr3_aa: CASSLQTGEKLFF
cdr3_nt: TGTGCCAGCAGTCTGCAAACAGGCGAAAAACTGTTTTTT

v_call: TRBV12-3/TRBV12-4
clone_size: many
d_call: .
j_call: TRBJ1-1
cdr3_aa: CASETRSEAFF
cdr3_nt: TGTGCCAGCGAGACTAGGAGTGAAGCTTTCTTT

v_call: TRBV25-1
clone_size: many
d_call: .
j_call: TRBJ2-5
cdr3_aa: CASSEYRGDWVETQYF
cdr3_nt: TGTGCCAGCAGTGAATACAGAGGGGACTGGGTAGAGACCCAGTACTTC

v_call: TRBV7-2
clone_size: many
d_call: .
j_call: TRBJ2-3
cdr3_aa: CASSLAGLITDTQYF
cdr3_nt: TGTGCCAGCAGCTTAGCGGGGCTGATCACAGATACGCAGTATTTT

v_call: TRBV5-4
clone_size: few
d_call: .
j_call: TRBJ1-1
cdr3_aa: CASSWRKLNTEAFF
cdr3_nt: TGTGCCAGCAGCTGGAGGAAGTTAAACACTGAAGCTTTCTTT

v_call: TRBV4-1
clone_size: few
d_call: .
j_call: TRBJ2-7
cdr3_aa: CASSQDRNGFFYEQYF
cdr3_nt: TGCGCCAGCAGCCAAGATAGGAATGGCTTCTTCTACGAGCAGTACTTC

v_call: TRBV20-1
clone_size: many
d_call: TRBD1
j_call: TRBJ1-2
cdr3_aa: CSAARQGEWGYTF
cdr3_nt: TGCAGTGCTGCCCGACAGGGGGAGTGGGGCTACACCTTC

v_call: TRBV12-3/TRBV12-4
clone_size: many
d_call: .
j_call: TRBJ2-5
cdr3_aa: CASTAKETQYF
cdr3_nt: TGTGCCAGCACCGCGAAGGAGACCCAGTACTTC

v_call: TRBV7-2
clone_size: few
d_call: .
j_call: TRBJ2-5
cdr3_aa: CASSEAAGAIQETQYF
cdr3_nt: TGTGCCAGCAGCGAAGCGGCAGGGGCGATCCAAGAGACCCAGTACTTC

v_call: TRBV6-1
clone_size: few
d_call: .
j_call: TRBJ2-7
cdr3_aa: CASSAGDTSYPYEQYF
cdr3_nt: TGTGCCAGCAGCGCAGGGGACACCTCCTATCCCTACGAGCAGTACTTC

v_call: TRBV7-3
clone_size: .
d_call: .
j_call: TRBJ2-5
cdr3_aa: CASSLTAGWETQYF
cdr3_nt: TGTGCCAGCAGCTTAACGGCGGGGTGGGAGACCCAGTACTTC

v_call: TRBV28
clone_size: .
d_call: .
j_call: TRBJ2-6
cdr3_aa: CASGALSSGANVLTF
cdr3_nt: TGTGCCAGCGGGGCCCTAAGCTCTGGGGCCAACGTCCTGACTTTC

v_call: TRBV10-3
clone_size: many
d_call: TRBD1
j_call: TRBJ2-3
cdr3_aa: CAISEGTGSTDTQYF
cdr3_nt: TGTGCCATCAGTGAAGGGACAGGGTCCACAGATACGCAGTATTTT

v_call: TRBV28
clone_size: .
d_call: .
j_call: TRBJ1-1
cdr3_aa: CASHTIGGYTEAFF
cdr3_nt: TGTGCCAGCCACACTATCGGGGGGTACACTGAAGCTTTCTTT

v_call: TRBV7-2
clone_size: many
d_call: TRBD1
j_call: TRBJ1-1
cdr3_aa: CASSFRDRASEAFF
cdr3_nt: TGTGCCAGCAGCTTCCGGGACAGGGCCTCTGAAGCTTTCTTT

v_call: TRBV2
clone_size: .
d_call: .
j_call: TRBJ1-5
cdr3_aa: CASSDVGNQPQHF
cdr3_nt: TGTGCCAGCAGTGACGTGGGAAATCAGCCCCAGCATTTT

v_call: TRBV5-1
clone_size: few
d_call: .
j_call: TRBJ1-3
cdr3_aa: CASSPGTLGSGNTIYF
cdr3_nt: TGCGCCAGCAGCCCCGGGACCTTGGGGTCAGGAAACACCATATATTTT

v_call: TRBV5-4
clone_size: few
d_call: TRBD1
j_call: TRBJ1-4
cdr3_aa: CASSRGGSINEKLFF
cdr3_nt: TGTGCCAGCAGCAGAGGGGGCAGTATTAATGAAAAACTGTTTTTT

v_call: TRBV5-6
clone_size: few
d_call: .
j_call: TRBJ1-6
cdr3_aa: CASSTSRGSYNSPLHF
cdr3_nt: TGTGCCAGCAGCACGTCCCGGGGTTCCTATAATTCACCCCTCCACTTT

v_call: TRBV7-9
clone_size: few
d_call: .
j_call: TRBJ2-3
cdr3_aa: CASSPFGGGDTQYF
cdr3_nt: TGTGCCAGCAGCCCATTTGGGGGCGGTGATACGCAGTATTTT

v_call: TRBV29-1
clone_size: many
d_call: .
j_call: TRBJ1-1
cdr3_aa: CSARGETEAFF
cdr3_nt: TGCAGCGCTAGGGGTGAGACTGAAGCTTTCTTT

v_call: TRBV6-2/TRBV6-3
clone_size: many
d_call: .
j_call: TRBJ2-7
cdr3_aa: CASSYDRGLLTYEQYF
cdr3_nt: TGTGCCAGCAGTTACGATAGGGGTCTTCTGACCTACGAGCAGTACTTC

v_call: TRBV20-1
clone_size: many
d_call: TRBD1
j_call: TRBJ2-3
cdr3_aa: CSAGTDTDTQYF
cdr3_nt: TGCAGTGCTGGGACAGACACAGATACGCAGTATTTT

v_call: TRBV11-3
clone_size: many
d_call: .
j_call: TRBJ1-1
cdr3_aa: CASSLEGRGSMNTEAFF
cdr3_nt: TGTGCCAGCAGCTTAGAGGGCAGGGGCTCCATGAACACTGAAGCTTTCTTT

v_call: TRBV7-9
clone_size: many
d_call: .
j_call: TRBJ1-1
cdr3_aa: CASSPAPAGMKNTEAFF
cdr3_nt: TGTGCCAGCAGCCCCGCCCCGGCAGGGATGAAGAACACTGAAGCTTTCTTT

v_call: TRBV11-2
clone_size: .
d_call: .
j_call: TRBJ2-5
cdr3_aa: CASSLDLPPAGTQYF
cdr3_nt: TGTGCCAGCAGCTTAGATTTGCCTCCCGCGGGGACCCAGTACTTC

v_call: TRBV12-3/TRBV12-4
clone_size: many
d_call: .
j_call: TRBJ1-1
cdr3_aa: CASSFRRLEAFF
cdr3_nt: TGTGCCAGCAGTTTCAGACGTCTTGAAGCTTTCTTT

v_call: TRBV11-2
clone_size: many
d_call: .
j_call: TRBJ1-2
cdr3_aa: CASSLMTVNYGYTF
cdr3_nt: TGTGCCAGCAGCTTAATGACAGTTAACTATGGCTACACCTTC

v_call: TRBV14
clone_size: many
d_call: .
j_call: TRBJ1-6
cdr3_aa: CASSQAVGGNSPLHF
cdr3_nt: TGTGCCAGCAGCCAAGCGGTCGGCGGGAATTCACCCCTCCACTTT

v_call: TRBV5-1
clone_size: many
d_call: .
j_call: TRBJ1-2
cdr3_aa: CASSLESGPYGYTF
cdr3_nt: TGCGCCAGCAGCTTGGAGTCTGGGCCCTATGGCTACACCTTC